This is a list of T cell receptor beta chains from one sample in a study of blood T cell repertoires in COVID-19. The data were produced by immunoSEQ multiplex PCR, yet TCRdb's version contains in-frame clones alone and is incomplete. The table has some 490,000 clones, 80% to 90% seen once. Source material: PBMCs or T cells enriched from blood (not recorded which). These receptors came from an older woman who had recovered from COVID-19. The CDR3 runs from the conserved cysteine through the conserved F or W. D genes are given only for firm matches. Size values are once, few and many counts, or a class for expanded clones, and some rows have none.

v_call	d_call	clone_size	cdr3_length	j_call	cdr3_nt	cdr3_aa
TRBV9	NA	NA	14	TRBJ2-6	TGTGCCAGCATGGAGAAATCTGGGGCCAACGTCCTGACTTTC	CASMEKSGANVLTF
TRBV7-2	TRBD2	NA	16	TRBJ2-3	TGTGCCAGCAGCTTAGTCAACCTCGGGGGGGCAGATACGCAGTATTTT	CASSLVNLGGADTQYF
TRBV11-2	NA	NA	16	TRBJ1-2	TGTGCCAGCAGCTCCCCCCGGGACTCCCGGGATTATGGCTACACCTTC	CASSSPRDSRDYGYTF
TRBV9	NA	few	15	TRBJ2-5	TGTGCCAGCAGCCCCTCTCTTGCGGTCCAAGAGACCCAGTACTTC	CASSPSLAVQETQYF
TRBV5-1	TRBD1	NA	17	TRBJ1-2	TGCGCCAGCAGCACACCCCGAGGGACAGGGATTAACTATGGCTACACCTTC	CASSTPRGTGINYGYTF
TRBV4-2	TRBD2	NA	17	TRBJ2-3	TGTGCCAGCAGTCTCCAGGGGCTAGCGGGGGATACAGATACGCAGTATTTT	CASSLQGLAGDTDTQYF
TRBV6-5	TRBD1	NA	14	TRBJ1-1	TGTGCCAGCACTAGAGACAGGGTAAACACTGAAGCTTTCTTT	CASTRDRVNTEAFF
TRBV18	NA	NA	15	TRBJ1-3	TGTGCCAGCTCACCACGACAGAACCCTGGAAACACCATATATTTT	CASSPRQNPGNTIYF
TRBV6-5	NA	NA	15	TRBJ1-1	TGTGCCAGCAGTTACTCGAGGCCGGCGGACACTGAAGCTTTCTTT	CASSYSRPADTEAFF
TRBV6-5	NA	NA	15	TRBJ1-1	TGTGCCAGCCGGGGGTTATCCTCAATGAACACTGAAGCTTTCTTT	CASRGLSSMNTEAFF
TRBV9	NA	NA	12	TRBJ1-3	TGTGCCAGCGGGCGTTCTGGAAACACCATATATTTT	CASGRSGNTIYF
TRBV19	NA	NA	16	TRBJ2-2	TGTGCCAGTAGTATAGAGGATGGCCCGGCTAGCGGGGAGCTGTTTTTT	CASSIEDGPASGELFF
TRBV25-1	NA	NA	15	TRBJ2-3	TGTGCCAGCAGTGAATGGGGGGTAGGGGCAGATACGCAGTATTTT	CASSEWGVGADTQYF
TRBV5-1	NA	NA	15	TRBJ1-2	TGCGCCAGCAGCTTGGTTACCCCCCCAGTCGATGGCTACACCTTC	CASSLVTPPVDGYTF
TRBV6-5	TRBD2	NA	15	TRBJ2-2	TGTGCCAGCAGACCCCCAACGGGGGGCACCGGGGAGCTGTTTTTT	CASRPPTGGTGELFF
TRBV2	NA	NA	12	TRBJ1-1	TGTGCCAGCAATCGCCGGGACACTGAAGCTTTCTTT	CASNRRDTEAFF
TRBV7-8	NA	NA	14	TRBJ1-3	TGTGCCAGCAGCCCCCCCGGCTCTGGAAACACCATATATTTT	CASSPPGSGNTIYF
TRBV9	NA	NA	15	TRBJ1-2	TGTGCCAGCAGCGTAGCACTCGGGGGGGTGGATGGCTACACCTTC	CASSVALGGVDGYTF
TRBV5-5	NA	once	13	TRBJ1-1	TGTGCCAGCAGTTACAGGGTTGGCACTGAAGCTTTCTTT	CASSYRVGTEAFF
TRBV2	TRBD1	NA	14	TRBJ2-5	TGTGCCAGCAGTCCGACAGGGCTGAGAGAGACCCAGTACTTC	CASSPTGLRETQYF
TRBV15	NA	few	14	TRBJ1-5	TGTGCCACCAGCAGAGATCTGGTCAGGGAGCCCCAGCATTTT	CATSRDLVREPQHF
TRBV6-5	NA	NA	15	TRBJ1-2	TGTGCCAGCAGTTCCCAAGGACTGCCCCTCTATGGCTACACCTTC	CASSSQGLPLYGYTF
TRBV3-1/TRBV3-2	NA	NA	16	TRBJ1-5	TGTGCCAGCAGCCAAGATTACAGCTATAGCAATCAGCCCCAGCATTTT	CASSQDYSYSNQPQHF
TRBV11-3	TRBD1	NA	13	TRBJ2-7	TGTGCCAGCAGACTAAGACAGGGCTACGAGCAGTACTTC	CASRLRQGYEQYF
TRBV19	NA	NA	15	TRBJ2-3	TGTGCCAGTAGAAGGTCCGGGATCGGGGCAGATACGCAGTATTTT	CASRRSGIGADTQYF
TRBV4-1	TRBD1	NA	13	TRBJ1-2	TGCGCCAGCAGCCCCGGGACAGGTGATGGCTACACCTTC	CASSPGTGDGYTF
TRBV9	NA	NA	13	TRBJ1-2	TGTGCCAGCAGCGTAGAGGGGCCCTATGGCTACACCTTC	CASSVEGPYGYTF
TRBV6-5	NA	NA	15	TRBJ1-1	TGTGCCAGCAGTTACAATGGGGAGGCAGGCACTGAAGCTTTCTTT	CASSYNGEAGTEAFF
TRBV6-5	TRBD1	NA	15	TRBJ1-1	TGTGCCAGCAGACGGACCGGGACAGGGAGGGCTGAAGCTTTCTTT	CASRRTGTGRAEAFF
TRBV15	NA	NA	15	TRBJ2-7	TGTGCCACCAGCAGATCCCGGACGGGGGTCTACGAGCAGTACTTC	CATSRSRTGVYEQYF
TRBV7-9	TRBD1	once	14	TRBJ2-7	TGTGCCAGCAGCTTAGGACAGGGGGCCTACGAGCAGTACTTC	CASSLGQGAYEQYF
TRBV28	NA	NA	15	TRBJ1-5	TGTGCCAGCAGTTTTGGAGGGGCCGGCAATCAGCCCCAGCATTTT	CASSFGGAGNQPQHF
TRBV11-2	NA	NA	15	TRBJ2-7	TGTGCCAGCAGCTTAGTGGGGCGGACAACCTACGAGCAGTACTTC	CASSLVGRTTYEQYF
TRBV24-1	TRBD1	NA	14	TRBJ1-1	TGTGCCACCAGTGGGCCGGGACAGGGAACTGAAGCTTTCTTT	CATSGPGQGTEAFF
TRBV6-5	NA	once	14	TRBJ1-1	TGTGCCAGCAGTCGGGTTACAGGGAACACTGAAGCTTTCTTT	CASSRVTGNTEAFF
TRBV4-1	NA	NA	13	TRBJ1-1	TGCGCCAGCAGCCAAGCAGGGGTAACTGAAGCTTTCTTT	CASSQAGVTEAFF
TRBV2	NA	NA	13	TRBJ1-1	TGTGCCAGCAGGACAGGCTTGAACACTGAAGCTTTCTTT	CASRTGLNTEAFF